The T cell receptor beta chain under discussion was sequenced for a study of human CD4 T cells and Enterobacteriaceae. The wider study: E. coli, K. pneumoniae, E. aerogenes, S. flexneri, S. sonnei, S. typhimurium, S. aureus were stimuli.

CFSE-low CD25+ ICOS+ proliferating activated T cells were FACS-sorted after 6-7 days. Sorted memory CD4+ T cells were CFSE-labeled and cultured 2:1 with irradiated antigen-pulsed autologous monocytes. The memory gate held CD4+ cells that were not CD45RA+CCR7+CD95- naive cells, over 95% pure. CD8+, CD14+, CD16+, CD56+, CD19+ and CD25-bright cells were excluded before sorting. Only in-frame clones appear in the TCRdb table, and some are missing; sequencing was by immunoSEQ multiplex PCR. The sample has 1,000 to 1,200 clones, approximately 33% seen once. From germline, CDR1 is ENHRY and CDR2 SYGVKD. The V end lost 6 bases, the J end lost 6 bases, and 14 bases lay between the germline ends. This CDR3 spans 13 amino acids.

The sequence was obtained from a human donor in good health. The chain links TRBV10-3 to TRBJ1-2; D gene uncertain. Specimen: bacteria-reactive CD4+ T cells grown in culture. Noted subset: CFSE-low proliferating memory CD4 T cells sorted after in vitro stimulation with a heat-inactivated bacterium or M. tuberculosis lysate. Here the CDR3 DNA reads TGTGCCATCAGGAACAGTGAAGGCGATGGCTACACCTTC. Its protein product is CAIRNSEGDGYTF.